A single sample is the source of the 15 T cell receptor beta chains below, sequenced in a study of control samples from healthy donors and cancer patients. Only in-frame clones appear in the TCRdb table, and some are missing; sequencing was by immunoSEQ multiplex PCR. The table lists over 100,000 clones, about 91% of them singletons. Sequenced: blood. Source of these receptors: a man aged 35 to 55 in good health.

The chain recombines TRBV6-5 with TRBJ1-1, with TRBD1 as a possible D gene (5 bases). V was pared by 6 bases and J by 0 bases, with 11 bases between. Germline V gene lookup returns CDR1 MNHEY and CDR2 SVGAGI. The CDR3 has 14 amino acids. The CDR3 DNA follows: TGTGCCAGCAGCATTAAGGGGATGAACACTGAAGCTTTCTTT. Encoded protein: CASSIKGMNTEAFF.

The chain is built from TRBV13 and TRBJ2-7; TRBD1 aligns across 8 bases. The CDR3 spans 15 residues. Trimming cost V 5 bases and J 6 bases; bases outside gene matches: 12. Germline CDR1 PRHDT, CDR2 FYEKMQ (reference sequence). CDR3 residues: CASSLATGGPPEQYF. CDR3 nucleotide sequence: TGTGCCAGCAGCCTGGCTACAGGGGGTCCCCCCGAGCAGTACTTC. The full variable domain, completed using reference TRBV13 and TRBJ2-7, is AAGVIQSPRHLIKEKRETATLKCYPIPRHDTVYWYQQGPGQDPQFLISFYEKMQSDKGSIPDRFSAQQFSDYHSELNMSSLELGDSALYFCASSLATGGPPEQYFGPGTRLTVT.

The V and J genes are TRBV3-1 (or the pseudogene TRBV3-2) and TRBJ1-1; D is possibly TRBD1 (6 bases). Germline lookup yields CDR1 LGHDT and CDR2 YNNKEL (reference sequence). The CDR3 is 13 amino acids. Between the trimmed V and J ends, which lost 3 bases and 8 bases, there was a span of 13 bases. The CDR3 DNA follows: TGTGCCAGCAGCCACCAGGGGAGGGCAGAAGCTTTCTTT. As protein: CASSHQGRAEAFF.

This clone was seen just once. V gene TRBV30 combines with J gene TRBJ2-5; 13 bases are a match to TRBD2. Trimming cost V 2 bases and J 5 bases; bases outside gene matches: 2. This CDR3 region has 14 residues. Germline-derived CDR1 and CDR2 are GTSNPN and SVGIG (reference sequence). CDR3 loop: CAWSSGLAGETQYF. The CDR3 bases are TGTGCCTGGAGTTCGGGACTAGCGGGGGAGACCCAGTACTTC.

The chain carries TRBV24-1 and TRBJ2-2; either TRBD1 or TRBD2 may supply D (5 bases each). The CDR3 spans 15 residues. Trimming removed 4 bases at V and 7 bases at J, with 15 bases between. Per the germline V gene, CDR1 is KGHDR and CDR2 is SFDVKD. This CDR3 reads CATSEFGVGDGELFF. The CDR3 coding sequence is TGTGCCACCAGTGAGTTCGGCGTGGGGGACGGGGAGCTGTTTTTT.

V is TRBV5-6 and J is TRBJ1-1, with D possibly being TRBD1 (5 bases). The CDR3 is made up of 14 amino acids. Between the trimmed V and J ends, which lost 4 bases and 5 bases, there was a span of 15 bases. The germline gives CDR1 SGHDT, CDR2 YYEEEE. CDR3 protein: CASSLQVVRTEAFF. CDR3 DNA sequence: TGTGCCAGCAGCCTACAGGTGGTACGAACTGAAGCTTTCTTT.

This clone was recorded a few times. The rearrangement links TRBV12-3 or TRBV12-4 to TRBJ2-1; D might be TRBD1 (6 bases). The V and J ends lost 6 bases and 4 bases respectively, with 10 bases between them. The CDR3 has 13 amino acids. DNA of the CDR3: TGTGCCAGCAGCCGGGACACTTACAATGAGCAGTTCTTC. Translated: CASSRDTYNEQFF.

The CDR3 DNA reads TGCGCCAGCAGCTTGGATACGGGACAGGGGTACTCACCCCTCCACTTT. This translates into CASSLDTGQGYSPLHF. The V and J genes are TRBV5-1 and TRBJ1-6; 10 bases fit TRBD1. The CDR3 totals 16 residues. V lost 0 bases and J lost 10; bases outside the gene matches: 7. Germline CDR1 is SGHRS and CDR2 is YFSETQ.

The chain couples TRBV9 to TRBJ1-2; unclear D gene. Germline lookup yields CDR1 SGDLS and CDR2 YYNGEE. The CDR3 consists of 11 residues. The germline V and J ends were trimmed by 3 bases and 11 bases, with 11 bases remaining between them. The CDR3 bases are TGTGCCAGCAGCGCGAACGATGTTTACACCTTC. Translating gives CASSANDVYTF.

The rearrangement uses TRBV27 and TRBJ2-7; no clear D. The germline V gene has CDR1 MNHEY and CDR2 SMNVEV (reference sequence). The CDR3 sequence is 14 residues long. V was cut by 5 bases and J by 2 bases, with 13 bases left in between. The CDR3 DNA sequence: TGTGCCAGCAGTCTCCCGGGCCCGACCTACGAGCAGTACTTC. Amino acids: CASSLPGPTYEQYF.

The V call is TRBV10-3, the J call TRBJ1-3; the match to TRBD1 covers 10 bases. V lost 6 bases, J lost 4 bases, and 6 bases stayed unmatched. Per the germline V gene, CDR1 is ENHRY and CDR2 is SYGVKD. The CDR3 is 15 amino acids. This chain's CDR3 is CAISKGQGLGNTIYF. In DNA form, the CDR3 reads TGTGCCATCAGCAAGGGACAGGGGTTAGGAAACACCATATATTTT.

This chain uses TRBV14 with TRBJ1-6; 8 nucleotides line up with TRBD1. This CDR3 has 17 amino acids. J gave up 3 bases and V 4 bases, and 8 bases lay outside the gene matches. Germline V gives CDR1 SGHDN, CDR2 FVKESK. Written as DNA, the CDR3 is TGTGCCAGCAGCCGACCGACAGGGGACTTCTATAATTCACCCCTCCACTTT. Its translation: CASSRPTGDFYNSPLHF.

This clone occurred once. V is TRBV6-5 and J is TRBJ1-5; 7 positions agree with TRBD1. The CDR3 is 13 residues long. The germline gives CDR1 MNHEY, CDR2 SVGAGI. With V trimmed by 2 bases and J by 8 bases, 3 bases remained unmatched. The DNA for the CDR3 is TGTGCCAGCAGTTACAGACAGGGAAAGCCCCAGCATTTT. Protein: CASSYRQGKPQHF.

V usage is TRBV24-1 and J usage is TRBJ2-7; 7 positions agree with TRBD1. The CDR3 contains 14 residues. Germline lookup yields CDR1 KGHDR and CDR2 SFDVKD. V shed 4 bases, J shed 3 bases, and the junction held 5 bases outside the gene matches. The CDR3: CATSDPSGGYEQYF. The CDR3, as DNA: TGTGCCACCAGTGACCCCTCAGGGGGCTACGAGCAGTACTTC.

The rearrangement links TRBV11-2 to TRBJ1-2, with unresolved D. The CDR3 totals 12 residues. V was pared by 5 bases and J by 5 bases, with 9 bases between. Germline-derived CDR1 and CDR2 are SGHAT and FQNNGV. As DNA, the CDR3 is TGTGCCAGCAGCGATACTCGATATGGCTACACCTTC. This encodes CASSDTRYGYTF.